This TCR beta chain comes out of a study of cytomegalovirus exposure and HLA in healthy donors. About the research overall: Earlier sequencing of around 190 million T cells yielded about 120 million unique TCR beta sequences.

The study, taken as a whole, reports: Researchers had no immune exposure information except CMV serostatus available. Within the data, a cluster of highly shared sequence variants was likely a sequencing artifact. The analysis excluded some indistinguishable V segments, including TRBV6-2 and TRBV6-3.

The CDR3 is made up of 15 amino acids. Unmatched junction bases numbered 8, after V lost 5 bases and J lost 6 bases. Germline values: CDR1 SGHTA, CDR2 FQGNSA. A multiplex PCR was run with 60 Vbeta primers and 13 Jbeta primers. Using immunoSEQ multiplex PCR, the repertoire was profiled, and TCRdb retains in-frame clones only, with some absent. Here the sample spans 150,000 to 200,000 clones, roughly 87% being singletons. This clone showed up just once. The target antigen is unknown. The specimen sequenced was PBMCs. This chain uses TRBV7-2 with TRBJ1-5; 9 nucleotides match TRBD1. The TCR originated in a girl under three years old in good health and CMV-seronegative. The CDR3 DNA follows: TGTGCCAGCAGCACACAGGGGGCGTGGGGTCAGCCCCAGCATTTT. Translation gives CASSTQGAWGQPQHF.